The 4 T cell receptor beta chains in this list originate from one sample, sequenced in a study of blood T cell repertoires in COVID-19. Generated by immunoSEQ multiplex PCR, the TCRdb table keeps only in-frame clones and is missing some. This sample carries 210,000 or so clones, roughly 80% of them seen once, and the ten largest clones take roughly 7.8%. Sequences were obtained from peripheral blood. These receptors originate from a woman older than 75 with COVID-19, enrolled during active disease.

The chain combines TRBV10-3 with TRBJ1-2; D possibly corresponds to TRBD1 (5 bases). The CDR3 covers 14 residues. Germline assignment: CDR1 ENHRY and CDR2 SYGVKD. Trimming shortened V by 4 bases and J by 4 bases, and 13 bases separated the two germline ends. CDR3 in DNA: TGTGCCATCAGTGCTGGCGAGACAGTCTATGGCTACACCTTC. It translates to CAISAGETVYGYTF.

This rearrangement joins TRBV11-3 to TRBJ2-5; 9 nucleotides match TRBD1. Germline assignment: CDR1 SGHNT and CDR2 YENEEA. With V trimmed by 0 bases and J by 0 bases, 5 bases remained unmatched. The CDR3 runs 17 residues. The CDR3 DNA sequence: TGTGCCAGCAGCTTAGATCGGGACAGGGTGTACCAAGAGACCCAGTACTTC. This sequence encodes CASSLDRDRVYQETQYF. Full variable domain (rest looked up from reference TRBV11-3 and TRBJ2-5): EAGVVQSPRYKIIEKKQPVAFWCNPISGHNTLYWYLQNLGQGPELLIRYENEEAVDDSQLPKDRFSAERLKGVDSTLKIQPAELGDSAVYLCASSLDRDRVYQETQYFGPGTRLLVL.

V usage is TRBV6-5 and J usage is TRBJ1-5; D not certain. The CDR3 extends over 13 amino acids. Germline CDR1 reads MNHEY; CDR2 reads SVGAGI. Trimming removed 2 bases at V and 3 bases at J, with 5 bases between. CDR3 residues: CASSYGLNQPQHF. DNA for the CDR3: TGTGCCAGCAGTTACGGGCTCAATCAGCCCCAGCATTTT.

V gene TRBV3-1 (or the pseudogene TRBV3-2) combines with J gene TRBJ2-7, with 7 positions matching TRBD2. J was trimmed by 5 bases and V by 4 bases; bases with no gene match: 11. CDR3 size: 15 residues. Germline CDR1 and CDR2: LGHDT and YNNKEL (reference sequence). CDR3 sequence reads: CASSLRGGLPHEQYF. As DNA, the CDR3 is TGTGCCAGCAGCCTTCGGGGAGGGCTCCCCCACGAGCAGTACTTC.